The T cell receptor beta chain under discussion was sequenced for a study of cytomegalovirus exposure and HLA in healthy donors. General study points: There were around 160 TCR beta chains listed as cytomegalovirus-associated. A later analysis found most CMV-associated TCR beta chains apparently HLA-restricted. In a later analysis, HLA-associated TCR beta chains were more clonally expanded than equally common others. An analysis done earlier found most TCR beta V segments productive about 87% or about 30% of the time.

A multiplex PCR was run with 60 Vbeta primers and 13 Jbeta primers. Produced via immunoSEQ multiplex PCR; TCRdb's table is partial and in-frame only. This sample has under 200,000 clones, with approximately 67% found just once. A note on this clone: The target antigen is unknown. At the DNA level, this CDR3 is encoded by other sequences in the same sample as well.

J was trimmed by 2 bases and V by 9 bases; bases with no gene match: 4. The CDR3 runs 12 residues. CDR1 and CDR2 from the germline V gene are MNHEY and SMNVEV (reference sequence). The sequenced material came from PBMCs. This sequence was found in a woman aged 18-29 years in good health and CMV-seropositive. This rearrangement joins TRBV27 to TRBJ2-7; 7 bases agree with TRBD1. CDR3 bases: TGTGCCAGTTGGGACAGCCCCTACGAGCAGTACTTC. Translating it yields CASWDSPYEQYF.